Below are 32 T cell receptor beta chains sequenced from a single sample in a study of cytomegalovirus exposure and HLA in healthy donors. This PCR relied on a set of 60 Vbeta primers and 13 Jbeta primers. Measured with immunoSEQ multiplex PCR; TCRdb has only the in-frame clones, and not every one. The top ten hold 1.5% to 1.9% of the sample, which has 95,000 to 150,000 clones, approximately 72% seen once. The sample taken for sequencing was PBMCs. The receptor set was obtained from a man aged 18-30 years in good health and CMV-seronegative.

The chain is built from TRBV27 and TRBJ2-3, with TRBD2 matching over 16 bases. This CDR3 has 16 amino acids. CDR1 and CDR2 (germline): MNHEY, SMNVEV (reference sequence). With V trimmed by 6 bases and J by 9 bases, 9 bases remained unmatched. CDR3 loop: CASRPEGTSGRVTQYF. The CDR3 DNA reads TGTGCCAGCAGACCTGAGGGGACTAGCGGGAGGGTAACGCAGTATTTT.

This clone showed up just a few times. This sequence joins TRBV30 and TRBJ1-2, with 9 bases aligning to TRBD1. V gave up 5 bases and J gave up 1 base; unmatched junction bases: 5. CDR3 length: 14 residues. Germline CDR1 and CDR2: GTSNPN and SVGIG (reference sequence). In nucleotides, the CDR3 is TGTGCCTGGGGGACAGGGATCGGTAACTATGGCTACACCTTC. Translating gives CAWGTGIGNYGYTF.

This clone was counted only a few times. This chain connects TRBV19 to TRBJ2-3, with TRBD2 matching 7 bases. V was pared by 3 bases and J by 2 bases, with 8 bases of the junction left unmatched. This CDR3 region has 16 residues. The germline gives CDR1 LNHDA, CDR2 SQIVND (reference sequence). DNA of the CDR3: TGTGCCAGTAGTATTTTGGGCGGGGGACCCACAGATACGCAGTATTTT. Protein: CASSILGGGPTDTQYF.

Remarks on this clone: The same CDR3 can be traced to other DNA sequences in this sample. The chain links TRBV27 to TRBJ2-7; D possibly corresponds to TRBD1 (6 bases). This CDR3 contains 14 residues. Germline V gene sequence: CDR1 MNHEY, CDR2 SMNVEV (reference sequence). V lost 0 bases and J 2 bases, leaving 8 bases between the germline ends. CDR3: CASSLSRTAYEQYF. The CDR3 bases are TGTGCCAGCAGTTTATCTAGGACAGCCTACGAGCAGTACTTC.

This clone was counted a few times. The rearrangement links TRBV5-1 to TRBJ1-2; the D is unclear. The CDR3 loop spans 13 amino acids. Per germline, CDR1 SGHRS and CDR2 YFSETQ. V lost 0 bases and J lost 4, with 7 bases in between. In DNA, the CDR3 is TGCGCCAGCAGCTTGGACATTTTCTATGGCTACACCTTC. It yields the protein CASSLDIFYGYTF.

The chain uses TRBV10-2 and TRBJ1-1; maybe TRBD1 (6 bases). V lost 6 bases and J lost 4, with 12 bases in between. Germline V gives CDR1 WSHSY, CDR2 SAAADI. The CDR3 has 13 residues. The CDR3 nucleotides are TGCGCCAGCAGGTTGGGGGGGGCCACTGAAGCTTTCTTT. Translation gives CASRLGGATEAFF.

A few counts support this clone. The chain links TRBV13 to TRBJ2-7, with 10 bases identical to TRBD1. The trim removed 3 bases at V and 5 bases at J, leaving 4 bases unmatched. Germline loops: CDR1 PRHDT, CDR2 FYEKMQ (reference sequence). The CDR3 runs to 14 residues. As DNA, the CDR3 is TGTGCCAGCAGCTTGAGACAGGGGGCGGACGAGCAGTACTTC. Translated, it gives CASSLRQGADEQYF.

J is TRBJ2-1 and V is TRBV28; TRBD2 might be the D (6 bases). The CDR3 length is 16 residues. CDR1 is MDHEN and CDR2 is SYDVKM in the germline V gene. Trimming cost V 4 bases and J 6 bases, with 19 bases left between them. The CDR3 is CASSSPGTLRRNEQFF. The CDR3 DNA is TGTGCCAGCAGTTCCCCAGGGACTCTCCGTCGCAATGAGCAGTTCTTC. The variable domain in full, with the rest retrieved from reference TRBV28 and TRBJ2-1, is DVKVTQSSRYLVKRTGEKVFLECVQDMDHENMFWYRQDPGLGLRLIYFSYDVKMKEKGDIPEGYSVSREKKERFSLILESASTNQTSMYLCASSSPGTLRRNEQFFGPGTRLTVL.

The gene calls are TRBV27 and TRBJ2-5; perhaps TRBD1 as D (5 bases). The J call is uncertain, as TRBJ2-7 better fits the DNA end. From germline, CDR1 is MNHEY and CDR2 SMNVEV (reference sequence). This CDR3 contains 15 residues. The CDR3 DNA sequence: TGTGCCAGCAGTTTAAGGCCTATGGACACCTACGAGCAGTACTTC. Its protein product is CASSLRPMDTYEQYF.

The V call is TRBV30, the J call TRBJ1-2; D is unclear. Trimming took off 1 base at V and 4 bases at J, with 13 bases between the two ends. There are 14 residues in the CDR3. The germline CDR1 and CDR2 sequences are GTSNPN and SVGIG (reference sequence). The chain's CDR3 is CAWSAGNKGYGYTF. In DNA, the CDR3 is TGTGCCTGGAGTGCGGGAAATAAAGGCTATGGCTACACCTTC.

The gene calls are TRBV19 and TRBJ1-5; D is unresolved. Germline V lookup: CDR1 LNHDA, CDR2 SQIVND (reference sequence). This CDR3 is 13 amino acids long. The V end lost 4 bases, the J end lost 13 bases, and 17 bases lay between the germline ends. In DNA form, the CDR3 reads TGTGCCAGTAGTAGGTCCAGGCCCAAAATACAGCATTTT. Its translation is CASSRSRPKIQHF. The whole variable domain, filled in from reference TRBV19 and TRBJ1-5, reads DGGITQSPKYLFRKEGQNVTLSCEQNLNHDAMYWYRQDPGQGLRLIYYSQIVNDFQKGDIAEGYSVSREKKESFPLTVTSAQKNPTAFYLCASSRSRPKIQHFGDGTRLSIL.

The chain uses TRBV27 and TRBJ2-5; TRBD2 matches at 7 bases. The CDR3 totals 15 residues. The V segment lost 6 bases and the J segment 4 bases; nucleotides outside the gene matches: 11. CDR1 and CDR2 (germline): MNHEY, SMNVEV (reference sequence). The CDR3 loop is CASRVYGGWGETQYF. The CDR3 coding sequence is TGTGCCAGCAGGGTTTACGGGGGGTGGGGAGAGACCCAGTACTTC.

This clone appeared a few times. V and J are TRBV6-5 and TRBJ1-3; D not resolved. V shed 6 bases and J shed 0 bases, with 12 bases lying between them. The germline V gene has CDR1 MNHEY and CDR2 SVGAGI. The CDR3 is 15 amino acids. The chain's CDR3 is CASRRRSSSGNTIYF. DNA for the CDR3: TGTGCCAGCAGGCGGCGTTCGTCCTCTGGAAACACCATATATTTT.

The chain has TRBV6-1 and TRBJ1-2, with 10 bases lining up with TRBD1. CDR3 size: 15 residues. V gave up 4 bases and J gave up 5 bases; unmatched junction bases: 7. Germline CDR1 reads MNHNS; CDR2 reads SASEGT. CDR3 protein: CASSGPGQGYYGYTF. The CDR3 DNA follows: TGTGCCAGCAGTGGACCGGGACAGGGGTATTATGGCTACACCTTC.

The chain employs TRBV30 and TRBJ2-7; possible D gene TRBD2, 6 bases. The CDR3 covers 16 residues. Germline-derived CDR1 and CDR2 are GTSNPN and SVGIG (reference sequence). V was pared by 3 bases and J by 7 bases, with 25 bases between. The CDR3 is CAWSLQSLRTRGEQYF. The CDR3 region has the DNA TGTGCCTGGAGCCTACAGAGCCTAAGAACTCGGGGGGAGCAGTACTTC.

This chain links TRBV4-1 with TRBJ1-5; D is uncertain. Germline V gene lookup returns CDR1 MGHRA and CDR2 YSYEKL. Trimming left V 0 bases short and J 9 bases short, with 12 bases between. The CDR3 loop spans 14 amino acids. CDR3 in amino acids: CASSQDLGLRPQHF. For the CDR3, the DNA is TGCGCCAGCAGCCAAGATCTCGGTCTGAGGCCCCAGCATTTT.

The V call is TRBV6-1, the J call TRBJ1-2; D ambiguous. V was cut by 7 bases and J by 4 bases, with 16 bases left in between. This CDR3 spans 14 amino acids. From germline, CDR1 is MNHNS and CDR2 SASEGT. CDR3 coding DNA: TGTGCCAGCAAGCCGGTTTGGGCCAGCTATGGCTACACCTTC. As protein: CASKPVWASYGYTF.

The J gene is TRBJ1-4, the V gene TRBV9; TRBD1 agrees at 10 bases. Germline trimming cut 4 bases from V and 8 bases from J; bases unmatched to any gene: 11. The CDR3 covers 16 residues. The germline gives CDR1 SGDLS, CDR2 YYNGEE. CDR3 region: CASSPSPGQGNEKLFF. The CDR3 region has the DNA TGTGCCAGCAGCCCAAGTCCGGGACAGGGGAACGAAAAACTGTTTTTT. The whole variable domain, filled in from reference TRBV9 and TRBJ1-4, reads DSGVTQTPKHLITATGQRVTLRCSPRSGDLSVYWYQQSLDQGLQFLIQYYNGEERAKGNILERFSAQQFPDLHSELNLSSLELGDSALYFCASSPSPGQGNEKLFFGSGTQLSVL.

Written as DNA, the CDR3 is TGTGCCATCAGTGAGTCAGTCCTTTCAGGCGGGGCCAAAAACATTCAGTACTTC. Its protein is CAISESVLSGGAKNIQYF. The J gene is TRBJ2-4, the V gene TRBV10-3; D may be TRBD2 (5 bases). Per germline, CDR1 ENHRY and CDR2 SYGVKD. V lost 0 bases and J 1 base, leaving 16 bases between the germline ends. The CDR3 runs to 18 residues.

The chain carries TRBV7-8 and TRBJ2-7, with 8 nucleotides matching TRBD2. CDR3 length: 14 residues. V dropped 6 bases and J dropped 2; count of bases not matched to a gene: 6. Looked up from germline, CDR1 is SGHVS and CDR2 is FQNEAQ. The CDR3 bases are TGTGCCAGCAGGCCGGGACTAGGGACCTACGAGCAGTACTTC. Its translation is CASRPGLGTYEQYF. Filled out from reference TRBV7-8 and TRBJ2-7, the complete variable domain reads GAGVSQSPRYKVAKRGQDVALRCDPISGHVSLFWYQQALGQGPEFLTYFQNEAQLDKSGLPSDRFFAERPEGSVSTLKIQRTQQEDSAVYLCASRPGLGTYEQYFGPGTRLTVT.

In its sample, this clone was seen a few times. This rearrangement joins TRBV27 to TRBJ1-1; TRBD1 matches at 10 bases. CDR1 and CDR2 (germline): MNHEY, SMNVEV (reference sequence). V trimming: 4 bases; J trimming: 5 bases; junction bases outside the gene matches: 1. CDR3 length equals 13 residues. The CDR3 DNA sequence: TGTGCCAGCAGTTCGGGACAGGGGACTGAAGCTTTCTTT. Residues: CASSSGQGTEAFF.

The chain has TRBV6-1 and TRBJ2-3, with a weak D call TRBD2 (6 bases). Looked up from germline, CDR1 is MNHNS and CDR2 is SASEGT. The V and J ends lost 4 bases and 8 bases respectively, with 7 bases between them. The CDR3 length is 11 residues. CDR3 DNA sequence: TGTGCCAGCAGTGGGACTATTACGCAGTATTTT. Translation: CASSGTITQYF.

The V gene is TRBV7-9, the J gene TRBJ1-2, with TRBD1 matching 7 bases. The CDR3 covers 13 residues. V shed 5 bases, J shed 4 bases, and the junction held 4 bases outside the gene matches. Germline CDR1 and CDR2: SEHNR and FQNEAQ (reference sequence). CDR3 bases: TGTGCCAGCAGCCAGACAGGGCTCTATGGCTACACCTTC. Translating gives CASSQTGLYGYTF.

The chain combines TRBV30 with TRBJ2-7, with 7 bases that match TRBD1. The germline V gene has CDR1 GTSNPN and CDR2 SVGIG (reference sequence). Trimming at V came to 5 bases and at J to 7 bases, leaving 11 bases not matched to a gene. This CDR3 spans 13 amino acids. CDR3 amino acids: CAWGPARGREQYF. In DNA, the CDR3 is TGTGCCTGGGGGCCGGCGAGGGGGCGGGAGCAGTACTTC.

The chain links TRBV19 to TRBJ2-5, with D uncertain. V lost 5 bases and J 2 bases, leaving 9 bases between the germline ends. The CDR3 is 13 amino acids. CDR1 is LNHDA and CDR2 is SQIVND in the germline V gene (reference sequence). The CDR3 coding sequence is TGTGCCAGTAGTTTCGGGTTACAAGAGACCCAGTACTTC. It encodes CASSFGLQETQYF.

V gene TRBV5-6 combines with J gene TRBJ2-1, with 8 bases fitting TRBD2. Per germline, CDR1 SGHDT and CDR2 YYEEEE. The V gene end was trimmed by 0 bases and the J gene end by 4 bases; junction bases not matched to a gene: 6. CDR3 length: 16 amino acids. The CDR3: CASSLGAGGIYNEQFF. As DNA, the CDR3 is TGTGCCAGCAGCTTGGGGGCGGGGGGAATATACAATGAGCAGTTCTTC.

The V gene is TRBV9, the J gene TRBJ2-3; TRBD1 aligns across 9 bases. Germline-derived CDR1 and CDR2 are SGDLS and YYNGEE. After removal of 3 bases from V and 3 bases from J, the junction contained 8 bases not matched to a gene. The CDR3 totals 16 residues. CDR3 sequence reads: CASSDMDRGGTDTQYF. The CDR3 DNA reads TGTGCCAGCAGCGATATGGACAGGGGAGGAACAGATACGCAGTATTTT. Full variable domain (remainder filled in from reference TRBV9 and TRBJ2-3): DSGVTQTPKHLITATGQRVTLRCSPRSGDLSVYWYQQSLDQGLQFLIQYYNGEERAKGNILERFSAQQFPDLHSELNLSSLELGDSALYFCASSDMDRGGTDTQYFGPGTRLTVL.

The genes are TRBV11-3 and TRBJ2-5; tentatively, D is TRBD1 (5 bases). CDR3 length: 15 amino acids. CDR1 and CDR2 (germline): SGHNT, YENEEA. The ends were cut back, 1 base at V and 4 bases at J, with 13 bases in the middle. The CDR3 loop reads CASSLGGPKGETQYF. The CDR3 DNA sequence: TGTGCCAGCAGCTTAGGGGGCCCTAAGGGAGAGACCCAGTACTTC.

The chain joins TRBV28 to TRBJ2-7; the match to TRBD1 covers 9 bases. After removal of 2 bases from V and 5 bases from J, the junction contained 10 bases not matched to a gene. This CDR3 is built from 16 residues. Germline-derived CDR1 and CDR2 are MDHEN and SYDVKM. In DNA, the CDR3 is TGTGCCAGCAGTTTAGCCGGGACAGGGCGTCTACACGAGCAGTACTTC. Its protein product is CASSLAGTGRLHEQYF. The full variable domain, in which reference TRBV28 and TRBJ2-7 provide the parts outside the CDR3, is DVKVTQSSRYLVKRTGEKVFLECVQDMDHENMFWYRQDPGLGLRLIYFSYDVKMKEKGDIPEGYSVSREKKERFSLILESASTNQTSMYLCASSLAGTGRLHEQYFGPGTRLTVT.

In its sample, this clone was seen a few times. The chain uses TRBV7-9 and TRBJ1-2; D perhaps matches TRBD1 (6 bases). The CDR3 spans 14 residues. V was pared by 5 bases and J by 2 bases, with 12 bases between. Germline CDR1 is SEHNR and CDR2 is FQNEAQ (reference sequence). The CDR3 DNA reads as TGTGCCAGCAGCCCGGGGGGGGCCAACTATGGCTACACCTTC. It yields the protein CASSPGGANYGYTF. The entire variable domain, with the rest obtained from reference TRBV7-9 and TRBJ1-2, is as follows: DTGVSQNPRHKITKRGQNVTFRCDPISEHNRLYWYRQTLGQGPEFLTYFQNEAQLEKSRLLSDRFSAERPKGSFSTLEIQRTEQGDSAMYLCASSPGGANYGYTFGSGTRLTVV.

This sequence joins TRBV30 and TRBJ2-2; 13 bases match TRBD2. The junction had 0 bases not matched to a gene; V was cut back by 1 base and J by 4 bases. Germline lookup yields CDR1 GTSNPN and CDR2 SVGIG (reference sequence). The CDR3 contains 15 residues. The DNA of the CDR3 is TGTGCCTGGAGTGGACTAGCGGGGGGCACCGGGGAGCTGTTTTTT. Translation: CAWSGLAGGTGELFF.

V gene TRBV27 combines with J gene TRBJ2-1; D gene ambiguous. Germline assignment: CDR1 MNHEY and CDR2 SMNVEV (reference sequence). The CDR3 is made up of 14 amino acids. V gave up 5 bases and J gave up 5 bases, with 13 bases separating them. Here the CDR3 DNA reads TGTGCCAGCAGTATCCCACGGGTCCACAATGAGCAGTTCTTC. Protein sequence: CASSIPRVHNEQFF.